Given below is one T cell receptor beta chain in context. The antigen is not known. The entry originates in a study of vaccination and CD4 T cells after COVID-19. Study-level background: Typically, post-vaccine samples were obtained a median around 72 days after dose two, within a range of 14 to 241. Overlapping spike peptides of SARS-CoV-2, HCoV-NL63, HCoV-OC43 and HCoV-229E were used, and cells were stimulated with them.

V lost 1 base to trimming and J lost 4 bases, with 10 bases between them. The CDR3 consists of 13 residues. CDR1 is DFQATT and CDR2 is SNEGSKA in the germline V gene (reference sequence). Study conclusions and caveats: SARS-CoV-2-reactive clonotypes showed a nonsignificant median rise from approximately 21 to 40.

Sequencing of the DNA from cultured CD4+ T cells was carried out with the Oncomine TCR Beta short-read assay. TCRdb re-called the PCR reads through MiXCR, storing one row per CDR3 protein. In the table there are 9,500 to 10,000 distinct CDR3 sequences, approximately 55% of which are singletons. Treatment denoted: roughly 10-day PBMC culture with coronavirus spike peptide pools or control peptides (ViraFEST assay). The TCR was taken from a human donor who had recovered from COVID-19. The chain links TRBV20-1 to TRBJ1-1, with D possibly being TRBD1 (6 bases). The sequenced sample consisted of CD4+ T cells from blood, cultured in vitro. The CDR3 is CSARALQGTEAFF. DNA of the CDR3: TGCAGTGCTAGAGCCTTACAGGGCACTGAAGCTTTCTTT.